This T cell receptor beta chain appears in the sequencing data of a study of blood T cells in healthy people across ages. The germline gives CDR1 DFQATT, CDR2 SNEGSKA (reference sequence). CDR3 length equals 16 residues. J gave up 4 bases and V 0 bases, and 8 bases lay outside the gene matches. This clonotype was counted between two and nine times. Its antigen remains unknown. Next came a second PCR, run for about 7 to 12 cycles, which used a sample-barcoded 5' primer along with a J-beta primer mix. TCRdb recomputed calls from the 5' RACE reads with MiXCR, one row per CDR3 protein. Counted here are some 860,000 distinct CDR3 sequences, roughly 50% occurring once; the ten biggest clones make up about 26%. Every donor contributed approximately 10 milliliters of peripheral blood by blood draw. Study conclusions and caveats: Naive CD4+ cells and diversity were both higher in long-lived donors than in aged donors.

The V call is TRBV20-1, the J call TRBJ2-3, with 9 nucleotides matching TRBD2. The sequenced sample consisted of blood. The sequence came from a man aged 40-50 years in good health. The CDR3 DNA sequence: TGCAGTGCTAGAGAGAGTGGCGGGAGGGCCCCAGATACGCAGTATTTT. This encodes CSARESGGRAPDTQYF.